The 21 T cell receptor beta chains below come from one sample, sequenced in a study of vaccination effects on CD4 cells after COVID-19 (dated by TCRdb to the early 2020s). Library preparation employed the immunoSEQ multiplex PCR assay. TCRdb's version of the immuneACCESS table is confined to in-frame rearrangements and falls short of the full clone set. An unresolved V gene accounts for under half of the shortfall where checked; the remainder is of unknown origin. The sample profile shows about 30,000 clones; approximately 65% of them were found once. Of the sample, 9% to 10% is held by the ten largest clones. After less than 13 days of culture, CD4+ T cells were isolated with the EasySep CD4+ T cell isolation kit. These receptors' antigens are unknown. Sequences were derived from CD4+ T cells from PBMCs cultured without peptide, sampled before COVID-19 vaccination. The source of these receptors is a human donor who received a COVID-19 vaccine.

The rearrangement joins TRBV29-1 to TRBJ2-7; 9 nucleotides align to TRBD1. CDR1 SQVTM and CDR2 ANQGSEA come from the germline V gene. V dropped 4 bases and J dropped 2; count of bases not matched to a gene: 9. This CDR3 contains 15 residues. CDR3 sequence reads: CSVGKLGQGAYEQYF. The DNA for the CDR3 is TGCAGCGTTGGGAAGTTGGGACAGGGAGCCTACGAGCAGTACTTC.

The V call is TRBV2, the J call TRBJ2-5, with 8 nucleotides matching TRBD1. CDR3 length: 14 residues. V lost 5 bases and J lost 3; bases outside the gene matches: 5. Germline values: CDR1 SNHLY, CDR2 FYNNEI. This CDR3 is CASSLRQGKETQYF. The CDR3 DNA sequence: TGTGCCAGCAGTCTCCGACAGGGGAAAGAGACCCAGTACTTC.

The V gene is TRBV5-4, the J gene TRBJ1-2, with no clear D. CDR1 and CDR2 from the germline V gene are SGHNT and YYREEE (reference sequence). This CDR3 spans 16 amino acids. Trimming left V 1 base short and J 2 bases short, with 15 bases between. CDR3 residues: CASSLKGYRPNYGYTF. The CDR3 region has the DNA TGTGCCAGCAGCTTGAAAGGGTACAGACCCAACTATGGCTACACCTTC.

V usage is TRBV14 and J usage is TRBJ1-5; D remains ambiguous. Trimming removed 3 bases from V and 0 bases from J, with 3 bases in between. Germline assignment: CDR1 SGHDN and CDR2 FVKESK. CDR3 size: 13 residues. The CDR3 region has the DNA TGTGCCAGCAGCCATGTTAGCAATCAGCCCCAGCATTTT. Encoded protein: CASSHVSNQPQHF.

CDR3 sequence: CASSFSGGVENEQFF. In DNA, the CDR3 is TGTGCCAGCAGCTTCAGCGGGGGGGTGGAAAATGAGCAGTTCTTC. The rearrangement links TRBV5-5 to TRBJ2-1, with 10 nucleotides matching TRBD2. The trim removed 2 bases at V and 7 bases at J, leaving 6 bases unmatched. The CDR3 consists of 15 residues. The V gene's germline CDR1 is SGHKS and CDR2 YYEKEE (reference sequence).

This clone was seen only once. The rearrangement joins TRBV6-5 to TRBJ2-1; 15 nucleotides agree with TRBD2. The CDR3 length is 15 residues. J gave up 7 bases and V 6 bases, and 4 bases lay outside the gene matches. CDR1 is MNHEY, CDR2 SVGAGI, per germline. CDR3 bases: TGTGCCAGCAGCTCCGGGACTAGCGGGGGGAATGAGCAGTTCTTC. Residues: CASSSGTSGGNEQFF.

The chain couples TRBV11-3 to TRBJ2-2; no firm D call. Per the germline V gene, CDR1 is SGHNT and CDR2 is YENEEA. The CDR3 contains 14 residues. Trimming stripped 5 bases from V and 3 bases from J, with 10 bases between. The chain's CDR3 is CASSGQVDTGELFF. The CDR3 DNA reads as TGTGCCAGCAGCGGGCAGGTCGACACCGGGGAGCTGTTTTTT.

This clone was recorded a few times. The rearrangement uses TRBV6-5 and TRBJ1-4, with TRBD1 identical over 8 bases. Unmatched junction bases numbered 8, after V lost 6 bases and J lost 8 bases. Per the germline V gene, CDR1 is MNHEY and CDR2 is SVGAGI. There are 14 residues in the CDR3. CDR3 loop: CASSEGQAGEKLFF. The CDR3 DNA sequence: TGTGCCAGCAGCGAGGGACAGGCGGGGGAAAAACTGTTTTTT.

In this sample, this clone turned up a few times. V is TRBV4-1 and J is TRBJ1-2; possible D gene TRBD1, 5 bases. The CDR3 is 14 amino acids. Trimming took 1 base from V and 2 from J, leaving 8 bases between them. In germline, CDR1 is MGHRA, CDR2 YSYEKL. CDR3 region: CASSQVGGNYGYTF. Written as DNA, the CDR3 is TGCGCCAGCAGCCAAGTGGGGGGAAACTATGGCTACACCTTC.

J is TRBJ2-2 and V is TRBV19, with TRBD2 as a possible D gene (5 bases). Germline loops: CDR1 LNHDA, CDR2 SQIVND (reference sequence). This CDR3 region has 13 residues. Trimming left V 5 bases short and J 7 bases short, with 11 bases between. The CDR3 here is CASSERSYGELFF. CDR3 bases: TGTGCCAGTAGTGAGCGGAGCTACGGGGAGCTGTTTTTT.

The V gene is TRBV7-2, the J gene TRBJ2-1, with D tentatively TRBD2 (5 bases). This CDR3 has 13 residues. Trimming took off 5 bases at V and 7 bases at J, with 12 bases between the two ends. Germline V gene lookup returns CDR1 SGHTA and CDR2 FQGNSA. CDR3: CASSLGAGNEQFF. CDR3 coding DNA: TGTGCCAGCAGCCTGGGAGCCGGAAATGAGCAGTTCTTC. The whole variable domain, filled in from reference TRBV7-2 and TRBJ2-1, reads GAGVSQSPSNKVTEKGKDVELRCDPISGHTALYWYRQSLGQGLEFLIYFQGNSAPDKSGLPSDRFSAERTGGSVSTLTIQRTQQEDSAVYLCASSLGAGNEQFFGPGTRLTVL.

The chain joins TRBV3-1 (or the pseudogene TRBV3-2) to TRBJ1-4, with TRBD1 matching 7 bases. Losses at the gene ends were 3 bases for V and 11 bases for J; bases not matched to a gene: 6. Germline V lookup: CDR1 LGHDT, CDR2 YNNKEL (reference sequence). This CDR3 has 13 residues. The CDR3 nucleotides are TGTGCCAGCAGCCATCTACAGGGGCTGAAACTGTTTTTT. Protein sequence: CASSHLQGLKLFF.

The J gene is TRBJ2-3, the V gene TRBV14; 11 nucleotides align to TRBD2. This CDR3 region has 18 residues. The V gene end was trimmed by 2 bases and the J gene end by 2 bases; junction bases not matched to a gene: 9. Germline CDR1 reads SGHDN; CDR2 reads FVKESK. The chain's CDR3 is CASSQRTSTSGTTDTQYF. In DNA, the CDR3 is TGTGCCAGCAGCCAAAGGACATCGACTAGCGGGACCACAGATACGCAGTATTTT.

The chain is built from TRBV5-6 and TRBJ1-1; D perhaps matches TRBD1 (5 bases). CDR3 length equals 13 residues. The V end lost 6 bases, the J end lost 4 bases, and 13 bases lay between the germline ends. The germline gives CDR1 SGHDT, CDR2 YYEEEE. CDR3 protein: CASMTERGTEAFF. CDR3 bases: TGTGCCAGCATGACCGAGAGGGGCACTGAAGCTTTCTTT.

This clone was observed a single time. V is TRBV9 and J is TRBJ2-7, with TRBD1 identical over 11 bases. The CDR3 length is 14 residues. CDR1 and CDR2 from the germline V gene are SGDLS and YYNGEE. V lost 4 bases and J lost 5; bases outside the gene matches: 5. CDR3 bases: TGTGCCAGCAGCCCCAGGACAGGGGGCGACGAGCAGTACTTC. Amino acid sequence: CASSPRTGGDEQYF.

This clone was observed a few times. This chain links TRBV12-3 or TRBV12-4 with TRBJ1-2; D not certain. The CDR3 loop spans 11 amino acids. The V and J ends lost 3 bases and 7 bases respectively, with 6 bases between them. CDR3 amino acids: CASSLGGGYTF. CDR3 nucleotide sequence: TGTGCCAGCAGTTTGGGCGGTGGCTACACCTTC.

DNA for the CDR3: TGTGCCAGCAGCCCAGGGTTAGGGTCTGGAAACACCATATATTTT. It codes for CASSPGLGSGNTIYF. The rearrangement joins TRBV5-4 to TRBJ1-3; D perhaps matches TRBD1 (5 bases). Deletions cut 4 bases from V and 1 base from J, with 12 bases between. Germline values: CDR1 SGHNT, CDR2 YYREEE (reference sequence). CDR3 size: 15 residues. The variable domain in full, completed from reference TRBV5-4 and TRBJ1-3, reads ETGVTQSPTHLIKTRGQQVTLRCSSQSGHNTVSWYQQALGQGPQFIFQYYREEENGRGNFPPRFSGLQFPNYSSELNVNALELDDSALYLCASSPGLGSGNTIYFGEGSWLTVV.

V and J are TRBV10-3 and TRBJ2-7; either TRBD1 or TRBD2 may fit D (5 bases each). CDR3 length: 14 residues. V lost 0 bases to trimming and J lost 4 bases, with 10 bases between them. Germline-derived CDR1 and CDR2 are ENHRY and SYGVKD. Here the CDR3 reads CAISESPEGYEQYF. The CDR3 DNA is TGTGCCATCAGTGAGTCCCCAGAGGGGTACGAGCAGTACTTC.

V gene TRBV7-7 combines with J gene TRBJ1-1; D may be TRBD1 (5 bases). The germline gives CDR1 SSHAT, CDR2 FNYEAQ (reference sequence). V was cut by 4 bases and J by 1 base, with 16 bases left in between. The CDR3 has 16 residues. CDR3 nucleotide sequence: TGTGCCAGCAGCTCTTCCCCTGGGACGGCGAACACTGAAGCTTTCTTT. Its translation is CASSSSPGTANTEAFF.

The CDR3 protein is CASIRGSGVNIQYF. The CDR3 coding sequence is TGTGCCAGCATCAGGGGGTCCGGGGTAAACATTCAGTACTTC. The V and J genes are TRBV6-5 and TRBJ2-4, with TRBD1 identical over 7 bases. V shed 7 bases, J shed 6 bases, and the junction held 9 bases outside the gene matches. Germline CDR1 MNHEY, CDR2 SVGAGI. There are 14 residues in the CDR3.

The chain is built from TRBV7-9 and TRBJ2-3, with a weak D call TRBD1 (5 bases). The CDR3 length is 14 residues. V lost 2 bases and J lost 3, with 9 bases in between. Germline V lookup: CDR1 SEHNR, CDR2 FQNEAQ (reference sequence). CDR3 nucleotides: TGTGCCAGCAGCTTAAAATCAGGGACAGATACGCAGTATTTT. This gives the protein CASSLKSGTDTQYF.